This TCR beta chain was recovered during a study of tissue T cells after allogeneic stem cell transplantation. Study results and caveats: Which tissue TCRs were alloreactive or antigen-specific was not determined. Some clones might be persisting host cells. Shared clones across patients were few; motif clustering revealed tissue-specific shared signatures.

The germline gives CDR1 SNHLY, CDR2 FYNGKV (reference sequence). The V and J ends lost 2 bases and 1 base respectively, with 8 bases between them. This CDR3 is 15 amino acids long. Sequenced by immunoSEQ multiplex PCR; TCRdb stores in-frame clones only, minus some. Among over 45,000 clones listed, around 72% were seen once. This clone occurred once. What it binds is not known. Gene and germline names: mouse. The DNA ends 1 residue before the CDR3 does, and the rest of the CDR3 is filled in from the germline J gene. What was sequenced was sorted cells pooled from one or two spleens. The chain is built from TRBV3 and TRBJ2-2, with D perhaps TRBD1 (6 bases). The TCR sequence derives from a pool of C57BL/6 mice in good health. The chain's CDR3 is CASSLYRENTGQLYF. The sequenced part of the CDR3 DNA is TGTGCCAGCAGCTTATACAGGGAAAACACCGGGCAGCTCTAC.